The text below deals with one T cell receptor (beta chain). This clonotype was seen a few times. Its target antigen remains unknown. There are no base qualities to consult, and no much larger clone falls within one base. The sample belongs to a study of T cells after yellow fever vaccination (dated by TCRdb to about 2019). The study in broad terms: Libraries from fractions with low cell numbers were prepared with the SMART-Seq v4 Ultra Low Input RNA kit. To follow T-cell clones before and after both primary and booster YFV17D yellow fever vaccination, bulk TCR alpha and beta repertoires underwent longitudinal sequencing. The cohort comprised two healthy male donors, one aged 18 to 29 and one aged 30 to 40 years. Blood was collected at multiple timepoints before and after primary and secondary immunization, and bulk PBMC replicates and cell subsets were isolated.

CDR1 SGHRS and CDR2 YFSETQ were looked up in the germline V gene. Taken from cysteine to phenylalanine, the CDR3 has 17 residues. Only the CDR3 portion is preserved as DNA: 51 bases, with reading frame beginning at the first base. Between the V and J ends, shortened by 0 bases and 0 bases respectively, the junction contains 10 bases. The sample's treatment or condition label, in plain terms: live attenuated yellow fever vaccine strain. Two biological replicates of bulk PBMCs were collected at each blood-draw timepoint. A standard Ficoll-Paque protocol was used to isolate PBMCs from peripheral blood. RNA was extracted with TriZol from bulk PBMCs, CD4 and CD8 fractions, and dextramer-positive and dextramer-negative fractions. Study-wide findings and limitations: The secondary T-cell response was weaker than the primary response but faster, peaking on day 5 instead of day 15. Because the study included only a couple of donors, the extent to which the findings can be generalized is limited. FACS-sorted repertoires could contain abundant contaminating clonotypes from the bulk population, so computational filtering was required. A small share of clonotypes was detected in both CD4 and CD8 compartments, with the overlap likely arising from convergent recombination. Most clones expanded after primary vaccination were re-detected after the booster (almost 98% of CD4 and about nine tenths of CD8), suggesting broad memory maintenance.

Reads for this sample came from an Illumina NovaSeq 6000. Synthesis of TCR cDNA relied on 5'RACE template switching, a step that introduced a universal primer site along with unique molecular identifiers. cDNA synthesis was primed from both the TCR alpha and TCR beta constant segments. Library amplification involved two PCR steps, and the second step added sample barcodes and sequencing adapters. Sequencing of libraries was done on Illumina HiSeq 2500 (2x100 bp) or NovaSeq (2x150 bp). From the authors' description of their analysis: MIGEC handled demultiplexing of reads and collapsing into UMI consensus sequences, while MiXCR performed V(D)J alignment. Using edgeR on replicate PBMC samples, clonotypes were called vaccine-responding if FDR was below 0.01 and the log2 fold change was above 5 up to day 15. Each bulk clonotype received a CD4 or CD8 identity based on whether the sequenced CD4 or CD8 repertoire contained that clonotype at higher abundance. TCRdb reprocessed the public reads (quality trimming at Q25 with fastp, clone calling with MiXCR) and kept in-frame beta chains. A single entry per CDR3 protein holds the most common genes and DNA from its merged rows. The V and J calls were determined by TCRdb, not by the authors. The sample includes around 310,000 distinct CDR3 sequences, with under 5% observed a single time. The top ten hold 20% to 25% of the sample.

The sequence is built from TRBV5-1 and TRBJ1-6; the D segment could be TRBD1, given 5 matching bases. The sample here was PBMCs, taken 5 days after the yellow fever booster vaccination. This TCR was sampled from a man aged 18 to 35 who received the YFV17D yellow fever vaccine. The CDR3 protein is CASSLGTTSSYNSPLHF. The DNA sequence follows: TGCGCCAGCAGCTTGGGGACAACTAGCTCCTATAATTCACCCCTCCACTTT.